A selection of T cell receptor beta chains follows, all from one sample in a study of CD8 T cells in ankylosing spondylitis. TCRdb fed the 5' RACE reads into MiXCR, producing one record per CDR3 protein. The table includes 230,000 or so distinct CDR3 sequences, under 30% detected once. Material: blood, either unsorted or a sorted T cell fraction (not recorded which). Source of these receptors: a male donor with ankylosing spondylitis or in good health (not recorded which). The CDR3 runs from the conserved cysteine through the conserved F or W. The D gene is left open where the match is weak. Clone size is not always given. Where it is, it says once, few, many or a class for expanded clones.

>TRBJ2-7|TRBV14|NA|NA|12
TGTGCCAGCAGCCACCGCGGGAACGAGCAGTACTTC
CASSHRGNEQYF
>TRBJ2-3|TRBV6-1|NA|NA|14
TGTGCCAGCAGTAAGGACCGCGGGGCAGATACGCAGTATTTT
CASSKDRGADTQYF
>TRBJ2-1|TRBV6-1|NA|many|13
TGTGCCAGCAGTCAGCGGCAGTACAATGAGCAGTTCTTC
CASSQRQYNEQFF
>TRBJ2-7|TRBV3-1|NA|few|15
TGTGCCAGCAGCCAAGCCGGGACACGAGGAGGCGAGCAGTACTTC
CASSQAGTRGGEQYF
>TRBJ1-1|TRBV6-5|NA|NA|11
TGTGCCAGCAGTTATGGAGGAGAAGCTTTCTTT
CASSYGGEAFF
>TRBJ2-3|TRBV12-3/TRBV12-4|TRBD2|many|21
TGTGCCAGCAGTTTAGGCTTCGCGTGGGTAGCGGGGGGTCTAACCACAGATACGCAGTATTTT
CASSLGFAWVAGGLTTDTQYF
>TRBJ2-6|TRBV20-1|TRBD1|many|16
TGCAGTGCCGGGACAGGCCAAAGCTCTGGGGCCAACGTCCTGACTTTC
CSAGTGQSSGANVLTF
>TRBJ2-2|TRBV2|TRBD2|NA|15
TGTGCCAGCAGTGGATCAGCGGGGATCACCGGGGAGCTGTTTTTT
CASSGSAGITGELFF
>TRBJ2-5|TRBV20-1|TRBD2|few|15
TGCAGTGCTAGAACGGGACTAGGGCTTCAAGAGACCCAGTACTTC
CSARTGLGLQETQYF
>TRBJ2-7|TRBV18|NA|NA|14
TGTGCCAGCTCACCGGCCGAGCCTGCCTACGAGCAGTACTTC
CASSPAEPAYEQYF
>TRBJ2-5|TRBV4-1|NA|NA|16
TGCGCCAGCAGCCAAGACTGGGGGCGGCCCCAAGAGACCCAGTACTTC
CASSQDWGRPQETQYF
>TRBJ2-7|TRBV5-1|NA|NA|13
TGCGCCAGCAGCTTGGGGTCCGGGCCCGAGCATTACTTC
CASSLGSGPEHYF
>TRBJ2-5|TRBV20-1|NA|many|15
TGCAGTGCCAGGGGACAAGGGGGGTTCCAAGAGACCCAGTACTTC
CSARGQGGFQETQYF
>TRBJ2-7|TRBV9|TRBD2|NA|19
TGTGCCAGCAGCGTAGCTCGGGGCCAACTAGCGACACTTTCCTACGAGCAGTACTTC
CASSVARGQLATLSYEQYF
>TRBJ2-7|TRBV12-3/TRBV12-4|TRBD1|few|14
TGTGCCAGCAGTTCGGACAGGGGTCGGGGAGAGCAGTACTTC
CASSSDRGRGEQYF
>TRBJ2-2|TRBV20-1|NA|NA|13
TGCAGTGCTAGAAATAGCAACACCGGGGAGCTGTTTTTT
CSARNSNTGELFF
>TRBJ2-5|TRBV15|TRBD2|many|14
TGTGCCACCGGGGTAGCGGGGGTTCGGGAGACCCAGTACTTC
CATGVAGVRETQYF
>TRBJ1-3|TRBV10-3|NA|few|12
TGTGCCATCAGTGAACTTGGAAACACCATATATTTT
CAISELGNTIYF
>TRBJ2-5|TRBV29-1|NA|many|12
TGCAGCGTTGTGGGCACACAAGAGACCCAGTACTTC
CSVVGTQETQYF
>TRBJ2-6|TRBV5-1|NA|few|16
TGCGCCAGCAGCCAGCGCGGGACCTCTGGGGCCAACGTCCTGACTTTC
CASSQRGTSGANVLTF
>TRBJ2-2|TRBV11-2|NA|few|15
TGTGCCAGCAGCCTACACGGACAAGTCACCGGGGAGCTGTTTTTT
CASSLHGQVTGELFF
>TRBJ2-5|TRBV7-6|TRBD2|NA|15
TGTGCCAGCAGCTTATCTAGCGGGGGGCAGGGGACCCAGTACTTC
CASSLSSGGQGTQYF
>TRBJ2-7|TRBV7-9|TRBD1|few|17
TGTGCCAGCAGCTTAGTAGTGACGGACAGGGACAGGAACGAGCAGTACTTC
CASSLVVTDRDRNEQYF
>TRBJ2-1|TRBV29-1|NA|few|15
TGCAGCGCCACTCTACCCTCTCGCTCCTACAATGAGCAGTTCTTC
CSATLPSRSYNEQFF
>TRBJ2-7|TRBV10-3|NA|NA|14
TGTGCCATCAGCCAGGACTCCAGCTCCTACGAGCAGTACTTC
CAISQDSSSYEQYF
>TRBJ2-3|TRBV20-1|NA|few|12
TGCAGTGCCGGGTATGGCACAGATACGCAGTATTTT
CSAGYGTDTQYF
>TRBJ2-7|TRBV11-2|NA|NA|14
TGTGCCAGCAGCCCACAAGCTACCACCTACGAGCAGTACTTC
CASSPQATTYEQYF
>TRBJ2-1|TRBV12-3/TRBV12-4|TRBD1|few|16
TGTGCCAGCAGTTTCCCCGGGACAGGGAGTTCGTATGAGCAGTTCTTC
CASSFPGTGSSYEQFF
>TRBJ1-2|TRBV27|NA|NA|16
TGTGCCAGCAGTACGACCCGGGACACCGCTTTACACGGCTACACCTTC
CASSTTRDTALHGYTF
>TRBJ2-5|TRBV29-1|TRBD2|NA|13
TGCAGCGTTGGGGGGGGGTCGGGGGAGACCCAGTACTTC
CSVGGGSGETQYF
>TRBJ2-5|TRBV20-1|NA|many|13
TGCAGTGCAACCGGGACGGCGCAAGAGACCCAGTACTTC
CSATGTAQETQYF
>TRBJ1-2|TRBV12-3/TRBV12-4|NA|many|12
TGTGCCAGCAGTTTATCCCGTCCCGGCTACACCTTC
CASSLSRPGYTF
>TRBJ2-5|TRBV12-3/TRBV12-4|NA|NA|15
TGTGCCAGCAGTTCGCGGATTGACTCGGAGGAGACCCAGTACTTC
CASSSRIDSEETQYF
>TRBJ2-7|TRBV20-1|NA|few|14
TGCAGTGCCCGGTCTGGGGGGCTCACGTACGAGCAGTACTTC
CSARSGGLTYEQYF
>TRBJ2-5|TRBV20-1|TRBD2|many|14
TGCAGTGCTAGAGTTGGGGGGGGCCAAGAGACCCAGTACTTC
CSARVGGGQETQYF
>TRBJ2-1|TRBV20-1|NA|many|13
TGCAGTGAGCAGGTGGGGGTGCGGGATGAGCAGTTCTTC
CSEQVGVRDEQFF
>TRBJ2-5|TRBV2|NA|NA|13
TGTGCCAGCACAATCTTCGGAGGGGAGACCCAGTACTTC
CASTIFGGETQYF
>TRBJ2-7|TRBV5-1|NA|many|15
TGCGCCAGCAGCCCTGGGGACGCTATGCGCTACGAGCAGTACTTC
CASSPGDAMRYEQYF
>TRBJ2-2|TRBV20-1|NA|few|13
TGCAGTGTCACGCCCCAGAACACCGGGGAGCTGTTTTTT
CSVTPQNTGELFF
>TRBJ2-3|TRBV20-1|NA|few|14
TGCAGTGAAAAGGGACAAATCCCCACAGATACGCAGTATTTT
CSEKGQIPTDTQYF
>TRBJ2-3|TRBV20-1|NA|NA|13
TGCAGTGCCATCCGGGGGCGCACAGATACGCAGTATTTT
CSAIRGRTDTQYF
>TRBJ2-3|TRBV6-1|NA|few|16
TGTGCCAGCAGAGAGGGGTTCGGGGTTAGCACAGATACGCAGTATTTT
CASREGFGVSTDTQYF
>TRBJ2-3|TRBV29-1|TRBD2|NA|14
TGCAGCTCCTCTAGCGGGGGGGCCACAGATACGCAGTATTTT
CSSSSGGATDTQYF
>TRBJ2-7|TRBV12-3/TRBV12-4|NA|NA|12
TGTGCCAGCAGTTCGACAGTAAGCGAGCAGTACTTC
CASSSTVSEQYF
>TRBJ2-3|TRBV20-1|NA|once|12
TGCAGTGCTAGCGGGCTCACAGATACGCAGTATTTT
CSASGLTDTQYF
>TRBJ2-7|TRBV20-1|TRBD2|NA|14
TGCAGTGCTAGGGCGGGCGGGAGCTCCTACGAGCAGTACTTC
CSARAGGSSYEQYF
>TRBJ2-1|TRBV11-3|NA|once|15
TGTGCCAGCAGCCCACAGGGGGGGAACTACAATGAGCAGTTCTTC
CASSPQGGNYNEQFF
>TRBJ2-3|TRBV6-1|NA|many|14
TGTGCCAGCAGTGGGACCGCACGGTCAGATACGCAGTATTTT
CASSGTARSDTQYF
>TRBJ1-2|TRBV20-1|TRBD1|few|15
TGCAGTGCTAGGTCCCTCGGACAGGGATCCTATGGCTACACCTTC
CSARSLGQGSYGYTF
>TRBJ2-3|TRBV7-8|NA|many|14
TGTGCCAGCAGCTTCGGGACGAGCACAGATACGCAGTATTTT
CASSFGTSTDTQYF
>TRBJ2-5|TRBV28|TRBD1|few|14
TGTGCCAGCAGTGGGTCGGACAGGGAGGAGACCCAGTACTTC
CASSGSDREETQYF
>TRBJ2-2|TRBV7-6|NA|once|16
TGTGCCAGCAGACCGACCAGGGGTTCGAACACCGGGGAGCTGTTTTTT
CASRPTRGSNTGELFF
>TRBJ1-2|TRBV6-1|TRBD1|few|15
TGTGCCAGCAGATCTCTGACAGGGATAGGGTATGGCTACACCTTC
CASRSLTGIGYGYTF
>TRBJ2-5|TRBV20-1|TRBD1|many|15
TGCAGTGCTAGAGATCTGCAGGGGGTACGAGAGACCCAGTACTTC
CSARDLQGVRETQYF
>TRBJ2-2|TRBV12-3/TRBV12-4|NA|NA|12
TGTGCCAGCAGTTTAAGTAATGGGGAGCTGTTTTTT
CASSLSNGELFF
>TRBJ1-1|TRBV20-1|NA|many|16
TGCAGTGCTAGAGACCCCACAGCGGGAAGGGACACTGAAGCTTTCTTT
CSARDPTAGRDTEAFF
>TRBJ2-5|TRBV11-2|TRBD2|NA|18
TGTACCTTCAGTTTCGGACTAGCGGGACACGCACACCAAGAGACCCAGTACTTC
CTFSFGLAGHAHQETQYF
>TRBJ1-1|TRBV5-1|TRBD1|NA|15
TGCGCCAGCAGCTTAGGAGACAGGGCGAACACTGAAGCTTTCTTT
CASSLGDRANTEAFF